This T cell receptor (beta chain) was recorded in a study of cytomegalovirus exposure and HLA in healthy donors. Germline CDR1 reads MNHEY; CDR2 reads SMNVEV (reference sequence). This CDR3 is 16 amino acids long. J was trimmed by 3 bases and V by 2 bases; bases with no gene match: 4. PCR primers comprised 60 Vbeta and 13 Jbeta primers. TCRdb keeps only in-frame clones here, not all; method: immunoSEQ multiplex PCR. The sample shows about 170,000 clones, approximately 78% of them seen only once. Notes on the study in general: Near-uniform donor sequencing depth was presumed by presence/absence analyses. A missense DCLRE1C variant was associated with V- and J-gene trimming of TCR beta chains in a later analysis, and an independent cohort replicated the association.

Note on this clone: Its antigen is still unknown.

V and J are TRBV27 and TRBJ1-6, with TRBD1 matching 7 bases. The sequence derives from a human donor in good health. Specimen: PBMCs. CDR3 in amino acids: CASSLRDSYYNSPLHF. The DNA of the CDR3 is TGTGCCAGCAGTTTAAGGGACAGTTACTATAATTCACCCCTCCACTTT.